Listed below are T cell receptor beta chains from one sample, sequenced in a study of blood T cell repertoires in COVID-19. Assay used: immunoSEQ multiplex PCR; TCRdb lists only in-frame clones, some missing. The sample gives roughly 340,000 clones, 91% of which show up once; around 3.3% is in the top ten. The sample taken for sequencing was peripheral blood. The receptors stem from a woman aged 18 to 35 who had recovered from COVID-19. Both conserved end residues are part of each CDR3. Each record gives: J gene, V gene, D gene, clone size, CDR3 protein, CDR3 DNA. The D gene is left open where the match is weak. Clone size is given for some rows only: seen once, a few or many times, or a class if the clone is expanded.

TRBJ2-6,TRBV18,-,-,CASSPERAGRLGANVLTF,TGTGCCAGCTCACCAGAGAGAGCAGGGAGGCTTGGGGCCAACGTCCTGACTTTC
TRBJ1-2,TRBV5-6,-,-,CASSLGPGASYGYTF,TGTGCCAGCAGCTTGGGCCCTGGGGCCAGCTATGGCTACACCTTC
TRBJ2-5,TRBV28,-,-,CASSSGASVSQETQYF,TGTGCCAGCAGTTCTGGGGCTAGCGTATCGCAAGAGACCCAGTACTTC
TRBJ2-1,TRBV10-3,-,once,CAISERGSDHNEQFF,TGTGCCATCAGTGAAAGAGGTAGCGACCACAATGAGCAGTTCTTC
TRBJ2-2,TRBV19,TRBD2,-,CASSTSSGSYTGELFF,TGTGCCAGTAGTACCTCTAGCGGGAGTTACACCGGGGAGCTGTTTTTT
TRBJ1-2,TRBV7-2,TRBD1,-,CASSSGTGGYGYTF,TGTGCCAGCAGCTCCGGGACAGGGGGCTATGGCTACACCTTC
TRBJ1-1,TRBV5-6,TRBD1,once,CASSTVLTGGTEAFF,TGTGCCAGCAGCACGGTACTGACAGGGGGCACTGAAGCTTTCTTT
TRBJ2-3,TRBV4-1,TRBD1,-,CASSQDGRDRVSTDTQYF,TGCGCCAGCAGCCAAGATGGCCGGGACAGGGTTAGCACAGATACGCAGTATTTT
TRBJ2-3,TRBV29-1,-,-,CSVEDRLEEADTQYF,TGCAGCGTTGAAGATCGACTGGAGGAAGCAGATACGCAGTATTTT
TRBJ1-5,TRBV29-1,-,few,CSYREGNQPQHF,TGCAGCTACAGGGAAGGCAATCAGCCCCAGCATTTT
TRBJ1-2,TRBV30,-,-,CAWSRGGEYGYTF,TGTGCCTGGAGCCGGGGGGGCGAGTATGGCTACACCTTC
TRBJ2-2,TRBV29-1,TRBD1,-,CSVRTGETGELFF,TGCAGCGTTCGGACAGGAGAAACCGGGGAGCTGTTTTTT
TRBJ1-1,TRBV7-2,-,-,CASSSVWGAEAFF,TGTGCCAGCAGCTCCGTCTGGGGCGCTGAAGCTTTCTTT
TRBJ2-1,TRBV11-3,-,-,CASSLDLSGSTSYNEQFF,TGTGCCAGCAGCTTAGATCTCAGCGGCTCAACCTCCTACAATGAGCAGTTCTTC
TRBJ1-1,TRBV5-6,TRBD1,-,CASSLRDRNTEAFF,TGTGCCAGCAGCTTACGGGACAGGAACACTGAAGCTTTCTTT
TRBJ2-3,TRBV6-2/TRBV6-3,-,-,CASSWGVAASTDTQYF,TGTGCCAGCAGTTGGGGGGTTGCAGCATCCACAGATACGCAGTATTTT
TRBJ1-2,TRBV7-9,TRBD1,few,CASSSDRGPVYGYTF,TGTGCCAGCAGCTCGGACAGGGGGCCGGTATATGGCTACACCTTC
TRBJ1-1,TRBV29-1,-,-,CSVSREPFNTEAFF,TGCAGCGTGAGCCGGGAGCCCTTCAACACTGAAGCTTTCTTT
TRBJ1-1,TRBV20-1,-,-,CSARKSVAFF,TGCAGTGCTAGAAAGAGTGTGGCTTTCTTT
TRBJ2-2,TRBV2,TRBD2,-,CASSEVATGGPGTGELFF,TGTGCCAGCAGTGAAGTGGCTACGGGAGGGCCGGGCACCGGGGAGCTGTTTTTT
TRBJ2-2,TRBV18,-,-,CASSPRAHGELFF,TGTGCCAGCTCACCACGGGCTCACGGGGAGCTGTTTTTT
TRBJ1-6,TRBV14,-,-,CASSPDTYGRRENSPLHF,TGTGCCAGCAGCCCCGATACTTATGGCCGGCGGGAGAATTCACCCCTCCACTTT
TRBJ1-1,TRBV10-1,-,-,CASSETTQNTEAFF,TGCGCCAGCAGTGAGACGACACAGAACACTGAAGCTTTCTTT
TRBJ2-5,TRBV28,TRBD2,-,CASSPSGSGQETQYF,TGTGCCAGCAGTCCTAGCGGGAGCGGGCAAGAGACCCAGTACTTC
TRBJ2-3,TRBV9,TRBD2,-,CASSVGLAGSATDTQYF,TGTGCCAGCAGCGTAGGGCTAGCGGGATCGGCTACAGATACGCAGTATTTT
TRBJ1-1,TRBV28,-,-,CASKPWYRDRGGNTEAFF,TGTGCCAGCAAGCCCTGGTATAGGGACCGCGGGGGGAACACTGAAGCTTTCTTT
TRBJ2-5,TRBV11-3,-,-,CASSLEQGLETQYF,TGTGCCAGCAGCTTAGAACAGGGATTAGAGACCCAGTACTTC
TRBJ1-2,TRBV7-6,-,-,CASSLEAGSLKYGYTF,TGTGCCAGCAGCTTAGAAGCGGGCAGCTTAAAATATGGCTACACCTTC
TRBJ2-3,TRBV15,-,-,CATSRDRRDNTYF,TGTGCCACCAGCAGAGATCGACGGGATAATACTTATTTT
TRBJ2-2,TRBV10-3,-,-,CAIGQNTGELFF,TGTGCCATCGGGCAGAACACCGGGGAGCTGTTTTTT
TRBJ2-5,TRBV21-1,-,few,CASISSSGIEETQYF,TGTGCCAGCATAAGTTCTAGCGGAATTGAAGAGACCCAGTACTTC
TRBJ1-6,TRBV7-2,-,-,CASSLVGAGSPLHF,TGTGCCAGCAGCTTAGTGGGGGCGGGTTCACCCCTCCACTTT
TRBJ1-5,TRBV7-9,TRBD1,-,CASSRQGGNQPQHF,TGTGCCAGCAGCCGACAGGGGGGCAATCAGCCCCAGCATTTT
TRBJ2-5,TRBV4-1,-,-,CASSQDRAETQYF,TGCGCCAGCAGCCAAGACAGGGCTGAGACCCAGTACTTC
TRBJ2-1,TRBV13,TRBD2,-,CASSSISGDSYNEQFF,TGTGCCAGCAGCTCTATTAGCGGGGACTCCTACAATGAGCAGTTCTTC
TRBJ1-1,TRBV28,TRBD1,-,CASRGQEAFF,TGTGCCAGCAGGGGACAGGAAGCTTTCTTT
TRBJ1-6,TRBV25-1,TRBD1,-,CATQRTGEVSPLHF,TGTGCCACCCAACGGACAGGGGAGGTTTCACCCCTCCACTTT
TRBJ1-2,TRBV11-3,TRBD1,-,CASSFQTGGKRGYTF,TGTGCCAGCAGCTTCCAGACAGGGGGAAAGCGTGGCTACACCTTC
TRBJ2-2,TRBV19,TRBD1,-,CASSVTGAGELFF,TGTGCCAGTAGTGTTACAGGGGCCGGGGAGCTGTTTTTT
TRBJ2-2,TRBV11-3,-,-,CASSFQTTTGELFF,TGTGCCAGCAGCTTTCAGACAACCACCGGGGAGCTGTTTTTT
TRBJ2-3,TRBV27,-,-,CASGTVGGTDTQYF,TGTGCCAGCGGGACAGTTGGGGGGACAGATACGCAGTATTTT
TRBJ2-1,TRBV11-2,TRBD1,-,CASSYEGAGGNEQFF,TGTGCCAGCAGCTATGAGGGGGCGGGTGGGAATGAGCAGTTCTTC
TRBJ2-1,TRBV7-9,-,-,CASSNGWSDEQFF,TGTGCCAGCAGCAACGGGTGGTCGGATGAGCAGTTCTTC
TRBJ1-5,TRBV7-8,-,-,CASSSDSVIKPQHF,TGTGCCAGCAGCTCGGACAGTGTGATAAAGCCCCAGCATTTT
TRBJ1-5,TRBV19,-,-,CASRPRPGNNQPQHF,TGTGCCAGTAGACCCCGTCCAGGGAACAATCAGCCCCAGCATTTT
TRBJ1-2,TRBV25-1,-,-,CASSEQTASYGYTF,TGTGCCAGCAGTGAACAGACAGCCTCATATGGCTACACCTTC
TRBJ2-3,TRBV10-3,-,once,CAISGREITDTQYF,TGTGCCATCAGTGGCCGGGAGATAACAGATACGCAGTATTTT
TRBJ1-6,TRBV5-1,TRBD1,-,CASSLLDRTNSPLHF,TGCGCCAGCAGCTTGCTGGACAGGACTAATTCACCCCTCCACTTT
TRBJ1-2,TRBV11-3,TRBD1,-,CASSFGTGLRGYTF,TGTGCCAGCAGCTTCGGGACAGGGCTTCGGGGCTACACCTTC
TRBJ1-5,TRBV5-6,TRBD1,-,CASSFQGGRGNQPQHF,TGTGCCAGCAGCTTTCAAGGGGGCAGGGGCAATCAGCCCCAGCATTTT
TRBJ2-1,TRBV7-2,TRBD2,-,CASTRTSGFYNEQFF,TGTGCCAGCACAAGGACTAGCGGTTTCTACAATGAGCAGTTCTTC
TRBJ1-1,TRBV19,TRBD1,-,CASKPNRGRRAFF,TGTGCCAGTAAACCCAACAGGGGGCGTAGAGCTTTCTTT